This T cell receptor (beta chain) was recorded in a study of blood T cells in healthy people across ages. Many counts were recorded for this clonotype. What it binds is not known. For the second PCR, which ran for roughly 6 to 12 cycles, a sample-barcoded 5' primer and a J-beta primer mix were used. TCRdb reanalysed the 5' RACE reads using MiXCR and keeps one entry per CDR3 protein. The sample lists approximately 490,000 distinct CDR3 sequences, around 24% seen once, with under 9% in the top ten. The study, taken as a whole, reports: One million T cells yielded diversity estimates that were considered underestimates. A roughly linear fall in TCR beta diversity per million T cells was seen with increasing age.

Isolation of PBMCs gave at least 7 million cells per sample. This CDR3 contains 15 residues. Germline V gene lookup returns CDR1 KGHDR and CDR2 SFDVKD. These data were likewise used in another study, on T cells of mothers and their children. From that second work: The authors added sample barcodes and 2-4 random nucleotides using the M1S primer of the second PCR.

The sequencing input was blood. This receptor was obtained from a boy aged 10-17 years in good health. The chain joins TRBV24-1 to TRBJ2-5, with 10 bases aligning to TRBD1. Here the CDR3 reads CGKDRGFCPQETQYF. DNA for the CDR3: TGTGGGAAGGACAGGGGGTTTTGTCCCCAAGAGACCCAGTACTTC.